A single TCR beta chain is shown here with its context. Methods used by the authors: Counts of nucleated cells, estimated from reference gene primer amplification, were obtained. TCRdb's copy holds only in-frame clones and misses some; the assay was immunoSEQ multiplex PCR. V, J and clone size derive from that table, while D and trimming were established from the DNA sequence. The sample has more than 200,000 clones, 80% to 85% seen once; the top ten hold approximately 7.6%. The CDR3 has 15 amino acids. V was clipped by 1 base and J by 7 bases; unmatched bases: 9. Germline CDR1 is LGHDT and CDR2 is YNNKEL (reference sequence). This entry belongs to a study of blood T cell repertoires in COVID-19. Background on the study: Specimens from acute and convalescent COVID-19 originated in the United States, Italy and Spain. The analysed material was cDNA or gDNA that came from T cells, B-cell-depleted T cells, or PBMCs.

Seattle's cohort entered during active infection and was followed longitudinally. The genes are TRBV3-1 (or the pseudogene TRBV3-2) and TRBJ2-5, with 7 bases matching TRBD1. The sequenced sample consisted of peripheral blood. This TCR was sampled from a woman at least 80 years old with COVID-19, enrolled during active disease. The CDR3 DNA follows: TGTGCCAGCAGCCAAGCTGGAAGGGGGCTCGGGACCCAGTACTTC. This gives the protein CASSQAGRGLGTQYF.